What follows describes a single TCR beta chain. Its target is unknown. The PCR used 60 Vbeta and 13 Jbeta primers. Produced via immunoSEQ multiplex PCR; TCRdb's table is partial and in-frame only. The profile covers 130,000 to 150,000 clones, with roughly four fifths appearing a single time and 3% taken by the ten largest. The sample comes from a study of cytomegalovirus exposure and HLA in healthy donors. Study-wide results and limits: Earlier results showed most TCR beta V segments being productive about 87% or about 30% of the time.

CDR1 SGDLS and CDR2 YYNGEE come from the germline V gene. There are 13 residues in the CDR3. The germline V and J ends were trimmed by 0 bases and 3 bases, with 6 bases remaining between them. All the people who gave samples were healthy bone marrow donors. This TCR came from a man between 40 and 49 years old in good health and CMV-seropositive. Sequencing used PBMCs. V is TRBV9 and J is TRBJ1-2; D uncertain. Here the CDR3 reads CASSVDLDYGYTF. The CDR3 nucleotides are TGTGCCAGCAGCGTAGACTTGGACTATGGCTACACCTTC.